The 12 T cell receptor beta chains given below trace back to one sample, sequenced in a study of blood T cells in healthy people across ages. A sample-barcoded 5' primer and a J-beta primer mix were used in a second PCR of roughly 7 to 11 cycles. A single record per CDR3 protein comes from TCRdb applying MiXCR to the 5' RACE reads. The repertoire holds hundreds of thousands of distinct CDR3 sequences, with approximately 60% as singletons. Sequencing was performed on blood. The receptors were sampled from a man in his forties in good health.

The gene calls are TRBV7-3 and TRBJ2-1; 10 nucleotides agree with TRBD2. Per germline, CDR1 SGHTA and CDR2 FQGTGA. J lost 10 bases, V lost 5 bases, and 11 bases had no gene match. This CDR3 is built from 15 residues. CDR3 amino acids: CASSKTGTSVGEQFF. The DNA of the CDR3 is TGTGCCAGCAGCAAAACCGGGACTAGCGTTGGCGAGCAGTTCTTC.

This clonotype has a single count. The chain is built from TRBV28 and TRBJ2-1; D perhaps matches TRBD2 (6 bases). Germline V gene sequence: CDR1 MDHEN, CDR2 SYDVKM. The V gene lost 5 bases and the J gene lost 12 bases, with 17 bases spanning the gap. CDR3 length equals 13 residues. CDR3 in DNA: TGTGCCAGCAGTCTAGGACGGGAGAGAGGGCAGTTCTTC. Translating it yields CASSLGRERGQFF.

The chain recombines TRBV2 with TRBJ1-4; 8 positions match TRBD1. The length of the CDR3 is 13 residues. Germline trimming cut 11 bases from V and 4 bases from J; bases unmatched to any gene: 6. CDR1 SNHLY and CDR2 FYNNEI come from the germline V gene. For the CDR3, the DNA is TGTGCCGGTCGGACAGGGATTAATGAAAAACTGTTTTTT. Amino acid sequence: CAGRTGINEKLFF.

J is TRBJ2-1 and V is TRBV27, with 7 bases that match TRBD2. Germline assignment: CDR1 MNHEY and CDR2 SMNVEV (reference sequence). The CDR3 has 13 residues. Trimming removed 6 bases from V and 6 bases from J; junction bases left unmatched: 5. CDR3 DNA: TGTGCCAGCAGACCGGGACTAATCAATGAGCAGTTCTTC. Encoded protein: CASRPGLINEQFF.

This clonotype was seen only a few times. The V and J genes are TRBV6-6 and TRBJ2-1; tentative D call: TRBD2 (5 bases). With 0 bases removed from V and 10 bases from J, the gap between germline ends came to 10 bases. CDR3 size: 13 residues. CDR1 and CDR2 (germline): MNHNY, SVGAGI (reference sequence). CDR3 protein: CASSYSGPGEQFF. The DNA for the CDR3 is TGTGCCAGCAGTTACTCTGGGCCGGGGGAGCAGTTCTTC.

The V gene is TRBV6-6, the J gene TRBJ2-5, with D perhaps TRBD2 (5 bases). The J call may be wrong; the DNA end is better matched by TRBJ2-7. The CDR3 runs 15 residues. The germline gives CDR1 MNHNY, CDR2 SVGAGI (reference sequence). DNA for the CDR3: TGTGCCAGCAGTTACTCCGATGTGGGAGTCGGCGAGCAGTACTTC. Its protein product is CASSYSDVGVGEQYF.

This CDR3 reads CASSAVGERYQETQYF. The CDR3 nucleotides are TGTGCCAGCAGCGCAGTGGGGGAGAGGTACCAAGAGACCCAGTACTTC. The chain uses TRBV7-8 and TRBJ2-5; D could derive from TRBD1 or TRBD2 (5 bases each). The CDR3 runs 16 residues. The V gene lost 5 bases and the J gene lost 0 bases, with 16 bases spanning the gap. In germline, CDR1 is SGHVS, CDR2 FQNEAQ.

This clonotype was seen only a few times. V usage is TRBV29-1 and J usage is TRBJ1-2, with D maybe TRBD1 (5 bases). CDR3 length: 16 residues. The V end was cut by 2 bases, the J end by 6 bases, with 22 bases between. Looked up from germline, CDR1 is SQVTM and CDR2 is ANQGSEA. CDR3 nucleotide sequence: TGCAGCGTTGAATGGGCAGGGAGGCTCTCCAAGAATGGCTACACCTTC. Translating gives CSVEWAGRLSKNGYTF. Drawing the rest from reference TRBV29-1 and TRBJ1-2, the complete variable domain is SAVISQKPSRDICQRGTSLTIQCQVDSQVTMMFWYRQQPGQSLTLIATANQGSEATYESGFVIDKFPISRPNLTFSTLTVSNMSPEDSSIYLCSVEWAGRLSKNGYTFGSGTRLTVV.

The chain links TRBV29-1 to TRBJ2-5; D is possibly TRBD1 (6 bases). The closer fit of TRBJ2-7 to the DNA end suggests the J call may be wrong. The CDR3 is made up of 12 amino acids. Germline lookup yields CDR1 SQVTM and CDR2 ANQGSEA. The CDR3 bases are TGCAGCATTGGAGAACAGGGACGCGAGCAGTACTTC. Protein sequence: CSIGEQGREQYF.

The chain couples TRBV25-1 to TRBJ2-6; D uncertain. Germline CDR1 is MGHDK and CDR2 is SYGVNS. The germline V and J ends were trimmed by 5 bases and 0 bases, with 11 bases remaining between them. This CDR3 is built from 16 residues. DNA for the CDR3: TGTGCCAGCAGTTGGCAGGTGATCTCTGGGGCCAACGTCCTGACTTTC. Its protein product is CASSWQVISGANVLTF. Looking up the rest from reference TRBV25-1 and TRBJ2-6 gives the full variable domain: EADIYQTPRYLVIGTGKKITLECSQTMGHDKMYWYQQDPGMELHLIHYSYGVNSTEKGDLSSESTVSRIRTEHFPLTLESARPSHTSQYLCASSWQVISGANVLTFGAGSRLTVL.

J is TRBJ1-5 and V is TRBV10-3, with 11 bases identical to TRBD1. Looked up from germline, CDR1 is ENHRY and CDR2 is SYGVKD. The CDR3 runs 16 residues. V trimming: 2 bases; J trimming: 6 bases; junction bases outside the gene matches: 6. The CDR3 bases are TGTGCCATCAGTGAGGGAGGACAGGGGGCTCTTCAGCCCCAGCATTTT. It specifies CAISEGGQGALQPQHF.

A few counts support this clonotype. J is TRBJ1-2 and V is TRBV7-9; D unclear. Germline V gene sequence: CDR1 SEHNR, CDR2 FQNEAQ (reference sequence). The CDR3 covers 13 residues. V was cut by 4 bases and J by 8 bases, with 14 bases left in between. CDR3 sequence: CASSSDGIGGYTF. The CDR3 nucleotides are TGTGCCAGCAGCTCGGACGGGATTGGCGGCTACACCTTC.